This TCR beta chain was sequenced during a study of T cell repertoires in cytomegalovirus infection. TCRdb processed the reads anew with MiXCR; each CDR3 protein has one entry. The table has 800,000 to 950,000 distinct CDR3 sequences, approximately 32% seen once. J lost 0 bases, V lost 2 bases, and 4 bases had no gene match. The CDR3 consists of 15 residues. Germline V gives CDR1 MGHRA, CDR2 YSYEKL. As regards this clonotype: What it binds is unknown.

Specimen: cultured CD8+ T cells from PBMCs, collected from culture after CMV antigen stimulation. V and J are TRBV4-1 and TRBJ2-7; 7 bases are a match to TRBD2. The source is a human donor in good health (CMV status not recorded). Some clones in this sample may be carry-over from other donors' samples. CDR3 bases: TGCGCCAGCAGCCAAACTAGCGCCAGCTCCTACGAGCAGTACTTC. It translates to CASSQTSASSYEQYF.